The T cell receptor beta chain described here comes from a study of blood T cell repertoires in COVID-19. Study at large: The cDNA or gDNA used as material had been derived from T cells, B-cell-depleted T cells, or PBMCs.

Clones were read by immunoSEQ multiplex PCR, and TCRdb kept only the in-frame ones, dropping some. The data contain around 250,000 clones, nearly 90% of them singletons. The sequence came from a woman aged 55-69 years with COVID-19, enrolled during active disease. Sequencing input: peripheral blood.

The CDR3 sequence is CASTNSGGLYNEQFF. CDR3 DNA sequence: TGTGCCAGCACCAATAGCGGGGGGCTCTACAATGAGCAGTTCTTC. J is TRBJ2-1 and V is TRBV9; 10 bases are shared with TRBD2. This CDR3 spans 15 amino acids. The germline CDR1 and CDR2 sequences are SGDLS and YYNGEE. With 6 bases clipped from V and 3 bases from J, the junction kept 6 bases outside the gene matches.